These 8 T cell receptor beta chains share one sample of origin, sequenced in a study of blood T cells in healthy people across ages. Through a sample-barcoded 5' primer and a J-beta primer mix, a second PCR was run for about 7 to 12 cycles. TCRdb re-analysed the 5' RACE reads in MiXCR, keeping a single row per CDR3 protein. This table has around 580,000 distinct CDR3 sequences, roughly 48% appearing once. What was sequenced was blood. The receptors were gathered from an elderly man in good health.

On this clonotype itself: The conserved final phenylalanine or tryptophan is absent from the CDR3, which likely points to a read error. This chain links TRBV7-2 with TRBJ2-1; 9 bases map to TRBD1. Germline V lookup: CDR1 SGHTA, CDR2 FQGNSA. This CDR3 region has 18 residues. Unmatched junction bases numbered 9, after V lost 2 bases and J lost 1 base. CDR3 bases: TGTGCCAGCAGCTTAACCCCTGCGGGACAGGGATCCTACAATGAGCAGTTCTTA. Translation: CASSLTPAGQGSYNEQFL.

This clonotype was found once. This chain links TRBV30 with TRBJ1-2, with TRBD1 matching 7 bases. The trim removed 3 bases at V and 4 bases at J, leaving 5 bases unmatched. Germline CDR1 GTSNPN, CDR2 SVGIG (reference sequence). CDR3 length: 13 amino acids. The DNA for the CDR3 is TGTGCCTGGAGCGTCCAGGGGGGCTATGGCTACACCTTC. It translates to CAWSVQGGYGYTF.

This clonotype turned up a few times. The rearrangement links TRBV12-3 or TRBV12-4 to TRBJ2-1; D gene unclear. The CDR3 totals 14 residues. Deletions cut 3 bases from V and 7 bases from J, with 13 bases between. CDR3: CASSFDPAANEQFF. The CDR3 DNA is TGTGCCAGCAGTTTTGACCCTGCGGCGAATGAGCAGTTCTTC.

V usage is TRBV3-1 and J usage is TRBJ1-2; D is uncertain. With 0 bases removed from V and 10 bases from J, the gap between germline ends came to 9 bases. Germline V gene sequence: CDR1 LGHDT, CDR2 YNNKEL (reference sequence). The CDR3 runs to 12 residues. Here the CDR3 reads CASSQDPPPYTF. CDR3 nucleotides: TGTGCCAGCAGCCAAGACCCCCCTCCCTACACCTTC.

This clonotype was observed a handful of times. The chain joins TRBV20-1 to TRBJ2-7; 8 positions agree with TRBD1. Germline V lookup: CDR1 DFQATT, CDR2 SNEGSKA (reference sequence). This CDR3 has 14 amino acids. The trim removed 0 bases at V and 3 bases at J, leaving 4 bases unmatched. The CDR3, as DNA: TGCAGTGCTAGAGATGGAGGACAGGGCTACGAGCAGTACTTC. This codes for CSARDGGQGYEQYF.

This chain links TRBV6-2 or TRBV6-3 with TRBJ2-7; D call uncertain. CDR1 and CDR2 from the germline V gene are MNHEY and SVGEGT. V dropped 4 bases and J dropped 3 bases, with 7 bases sitting between them. CDR3 length: 12 amino acids. CDR3 nucleotide sequence: TGTGCCAGCAGTTTAAGGGACTACGAGCAGTACTTC. Its translation is CASSLRDYEQYF.

The CDR3, as DNA: TGTGCCAGCAGCGCCCAAGGGACTAGCGGGAAGAATGAGCAGTTCTTC. It encodes CASSAQGTSGKNEQFF. The V call is TRBV9, the J call TRBJ2-1; 13 bases match TRBD2. The CDR3 spans 16 residues. CDR1 and CDR2 from the germline V gene are SGDLS and YYNGEE. After removal of 3 bases from V and 7 bases from J, the junction contained 7 bases not matched to a gene.

This chain uses TRBV6-2 or TRBV6-3 with TRBJ2-7; the D gene could be TRBD1 or TRBD2 (5 bases each). V gave up 6 bases and J gave up 3 bases, with 15 bases separating them. The CDR3 spans 14 residues. Germline V lookup: CDR1 MNHEY, CDR2 SVGEGT. This CDR3 is CASRWVGDHYEQYF. CDR3 sequence (DNA): TGTGCCAGCAGATGGGTCGGGGACCACTACGAGCAGTACTTC.